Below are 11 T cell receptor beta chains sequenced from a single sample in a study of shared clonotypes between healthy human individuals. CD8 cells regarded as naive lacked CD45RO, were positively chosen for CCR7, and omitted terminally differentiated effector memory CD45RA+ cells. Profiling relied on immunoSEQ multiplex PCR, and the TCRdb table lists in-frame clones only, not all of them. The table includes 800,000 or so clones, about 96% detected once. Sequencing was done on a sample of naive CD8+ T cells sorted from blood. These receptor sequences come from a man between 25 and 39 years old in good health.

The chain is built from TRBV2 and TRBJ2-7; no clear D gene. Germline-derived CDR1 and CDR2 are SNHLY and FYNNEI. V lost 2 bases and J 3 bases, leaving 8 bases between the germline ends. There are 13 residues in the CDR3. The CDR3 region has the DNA TGTGCCAGCAGTGAAAGTCCCCACTACGAGCAGTACTTC. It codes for CASSESPHYEQYF.

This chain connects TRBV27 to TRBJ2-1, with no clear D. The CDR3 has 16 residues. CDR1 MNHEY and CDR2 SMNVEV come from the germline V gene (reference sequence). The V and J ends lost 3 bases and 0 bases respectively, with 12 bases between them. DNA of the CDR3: TGTGCCAGCAGTTTGAAGGGAACCCCCTCCTACAATGAGCAGTTCTTC. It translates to CASSLKGTPSYNEQFF.

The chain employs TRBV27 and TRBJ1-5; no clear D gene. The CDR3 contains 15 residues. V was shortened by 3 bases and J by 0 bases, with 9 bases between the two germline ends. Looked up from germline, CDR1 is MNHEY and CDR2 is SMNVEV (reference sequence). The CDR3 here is CASSFSTDSNQPQHF. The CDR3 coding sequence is TGTGCCAGCAGTTTCTCGACGGATAGCAATCAGCCCCAGCATTTT.

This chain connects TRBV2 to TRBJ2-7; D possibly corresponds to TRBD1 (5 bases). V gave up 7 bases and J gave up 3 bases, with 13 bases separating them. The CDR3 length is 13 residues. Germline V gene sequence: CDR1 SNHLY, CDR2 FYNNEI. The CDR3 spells CASTRRQLYEQYF. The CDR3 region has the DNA TGTGCCAGCACACGACGACAGCTCTACGAGCAGTACTTC.

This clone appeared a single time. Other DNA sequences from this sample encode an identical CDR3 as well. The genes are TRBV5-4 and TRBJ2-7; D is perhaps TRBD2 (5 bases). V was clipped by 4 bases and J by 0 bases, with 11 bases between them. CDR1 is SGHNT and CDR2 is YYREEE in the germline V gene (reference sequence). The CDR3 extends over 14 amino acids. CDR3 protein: CASSPGLSSYEQYF. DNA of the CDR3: TGTGCCAGCAGCCCCGGACTGAGCTCCTACGAGCAGTACTTC.

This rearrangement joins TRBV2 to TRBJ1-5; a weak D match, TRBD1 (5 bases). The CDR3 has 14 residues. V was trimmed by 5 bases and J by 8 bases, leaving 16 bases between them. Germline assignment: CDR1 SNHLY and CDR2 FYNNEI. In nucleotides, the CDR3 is TGTGCCAGCAGTTTAAGCGGGGGTGAGGAGCCCCAGCATTTT. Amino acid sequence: CASSLSGGEEPQHF.

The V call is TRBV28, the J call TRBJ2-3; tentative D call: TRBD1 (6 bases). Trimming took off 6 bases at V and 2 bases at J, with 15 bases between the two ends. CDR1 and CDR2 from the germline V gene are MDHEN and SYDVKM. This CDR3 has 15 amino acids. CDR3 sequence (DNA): TGTGCCAGCAGCCTGGGGGCAGCGGACACAGATACGCAGTATTTT. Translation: CASSLGAADTDTQYF.

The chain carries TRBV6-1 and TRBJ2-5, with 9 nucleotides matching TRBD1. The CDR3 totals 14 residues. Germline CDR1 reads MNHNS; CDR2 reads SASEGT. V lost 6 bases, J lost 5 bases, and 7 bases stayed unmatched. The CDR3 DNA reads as TGTGCCAGCAGGGTACAGGGGGCGGGGGAGACCCAGTACTTC. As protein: CASRVQGAGETQYF.

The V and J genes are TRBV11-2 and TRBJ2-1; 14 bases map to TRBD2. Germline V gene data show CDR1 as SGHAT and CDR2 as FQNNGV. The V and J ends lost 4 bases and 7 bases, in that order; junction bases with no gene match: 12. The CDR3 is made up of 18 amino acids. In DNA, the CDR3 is TGTGCCAGCAGCTCGACCCCGACTAGCGGGAGGGGCAGGAATGAGCAGTTCTTC. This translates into CASSSTPTSGRGRNEQFF.

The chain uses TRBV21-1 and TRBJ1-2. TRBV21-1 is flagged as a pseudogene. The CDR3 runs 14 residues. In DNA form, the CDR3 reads TGTGCCAGCAGCAAAGCCGGGGGTAACTATGGCTACACCTTC. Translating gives CASSKAGGNYGYTF.

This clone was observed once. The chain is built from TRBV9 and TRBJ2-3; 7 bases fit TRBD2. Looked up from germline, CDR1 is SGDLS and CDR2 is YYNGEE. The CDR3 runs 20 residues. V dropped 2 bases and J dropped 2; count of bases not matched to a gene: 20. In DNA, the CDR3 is TGTGCCAGCAGCGTTGGTTGGGGGGGAGGCACCTCTACCCCCACAGATACGCAGTATTTT. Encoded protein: CASSVGWGGGTSTPTDTQYF.